This is a list of T cell receptor beta chains from one sample in a study of CD8 T cells in ankylosing spondylitis. From the 5' RACE reads, TCRdb called clonotypes with MiXCR, one entry per CDR3 protein. Among 250,000 to 350,000 distinct CDR3 sequences listed, under 25% were seen once. Material for sequencing was blood, either unsorted or a sorted T cell fraction (not recorded which). The receptors come from a female donor with ankylosing spondylitis or in good health (not recorded which). Both conserved end residues are part of each CDR3. The D gene is left open where the match is weak. Rows give clone size only sometimes, using once, few, many, or a class for an expanded clone.

TRBD2,TRBJ2-3,TRBV12-3/TRBV12-4,NA,TGTGCCAGCAGTTTAGCGGGAGGGCCGTCAGATACGCAGTATTTT,CASSLAGGPSDTQYF
TRBD2,TRBJ2-1,TRBV20-1,many,TGCAGTGCTAGAGGGACTAGCGACCACAATGAGCAGTTCTTC,CSARGTSDHNEQFF
NA,TRBJ2-7,TRBV5-6,NA,TGTGCCAGCAGCTTGCTCGGGAGTCGAAGCTCCTACGAGCAGTACTTC,CASSLLGSRSSYEQYF
NA,TRBJ2-5,TRBV5-1,NA,TGCGCCAGCAGCCAACAGGCCGGCGGGGAGACCCAGTACTTC,CASSQQAGGETQYF
TRBD1,TRBJ2-3,TRBV12-3/TRBV12-4,many,TGTGCCAGCAGTTGGGACAGGATTGGGACAGATACGCAGTATTTT,CASSWDRIGTDTQYF
NA,TRBJ1-5,TRBV20-1,many,TGCAGTGCTTCACCGGGAGCCAATCAGCCCCAGCATTTT,CSASPGANQPQHF
NA,TRBJ1-2,TRBV5-1,few,TGCGCCAGCAGCTTGGTGGGACGTCCTAACTATGGCTACACCTTC,CASSLVGRPNYGYTF
NA,TRBJ1-5,TRBV7-2,NA,TGTGCCAGCAGCGCAGGAAGGCAGCCCCAGCATTTT,CASSAGRQPQHF
NA,TRBJ2-6,TRBV11-2,few,TGTGCCAGCAGCCCCGCCGACAGGCTTTTTTCTGGGGCCAACGTCCTGACTTTC,CASSPADRLFSGANVLTF
TRBD2,TRBJ2-1,TRBV5-1,NA,TGCGCCAGCAGCTTGGCCCTAGCGGGCGTCGAGTTCTTC,CASSLALAGVEFF
TRBD1,TRBJ2-2,TRBV12-3/TRBV12-4,many,TGTGCCAGCAGTCGACAGGGGGCGGACACCGGGGAGCTGTTTTTT,CASSRQGADTGELFF
NA,TRBJ2-1,TRBV20-1,few,TGCAGTGCTATCGCGGCATACAATGAGCAGTTCTTC,CSAIAAYNEQFF
NA,TRBJ2-1,TRBV20-1,NA,TGCAGTGCCCCGGAGGGGGGAGGGCCAAAACTTAGTGAGCAGTTCTTC,CSAPEGGGPKLSEQFF
NA,TRBJ2-7,TRBV20-1,NA,TGCAGTGCTCGACAAGGGGGGGACGAGCAGTACTTC,CSARQGGDEQYF
NA,TRBJ2-2,TRBV11-3,NA,TGTGCCAGCAGCCCTACAATTGGCACCGGGGAGCTGTTTTTT,CASSPTIGTGELFF
NA,TRBJ1-6,TRBV5-6,few,TGTGCCAGCAGTCCGGACCCCGATAATTCACCCCTCCACTTT,CASSPDPDNSPLHF
TRBD2,TRBJ2-1,TRBV5-1,few,TGCGCCAGCAGCTCTCTTAGCGGGAGAGTCTACAATGAGCAGTTCTTC,CASSSLSGRVYNEQFF
NA,TRBJ2-1,TRBV4-3,few,TGCGCCAGCAGCCGGGCCTCCTACAATGAGCAGTTCTTC,CASSRASYNEQFF
NA,TRBJ2-3,TRBV4-2,NA,TGTGCCAGCCGGGACGGACTAAGAGATACGCAGTATTTT,CASRDGLRDTQYF
TRBD2,TRBJ2-1,TRBV7-2,few,TGTGCCAGCAGTATCCTAGCGGGAGGTCAACTCCACAATGAGCAGTTCTTC,CASSILAGGQLHNEQFF
TRBD2,TRBJ2-1,TRBV4-3,NA,TGCGCCAGCAGCCAAGTAGCGGGAGATAATGGGTATGAGCAGTTCTTC,CASSQVAGDNGYEQFF
NA,TRBJ2-3,TRBV5-6,few,TGTGCCAGCAGCTCCGGACTTAGCTGGGGCACAGATACGCAGTATTTT,CASSSGLSWGTDTQYF
TRBD2,TRBJ2-6,TRBV12-3/TRBV12-4,NA,TGTGCCAGCAGCCGGACGGAAGCGGGATGGGCCAACGTCCTGACTTTC,CASSRTEAGWANVLTF
TRBD2,TRBJ2-7,TRBV12-3/TRBV12-4,NA,TGTGCCAGCAGTTTTGAGCGGGGCGGTTACGAGCAGTACTTC,CASSFERGGYEQYF
NA,TRBJ2-7,TRBV6-5,few,TGTGCCAGCAGTTACGTGGGTCCGTACGAGCAGTACTTC,CASSYVGPYEQYF
NA,TRBJ2-2,TRBV9,NA,TGTGCCAGCAGCGTAGCTCCTGGGAACACCGGGGAGCTGTTTTTT,CASSVAPGNTGELFF
NA,TRBJ1-1,TRBV29-1,few,TGCAGCGTTGGATGGGAGAACACTGAAGCTTTCTTT,CSVGWENTEAFF